The 30 T cell receptor beta chains presented below share a single source sample, sequenced in a study of human thymus T cells (TCRdb year 2020). Library preparation used the immunoSEQ multiplex PCR assay. This is the immuneACCESS table as TCRdb keeps it, with only in-frame sequences that have V and J called. A part of the clones is gone; compared with another copy, unresolved V genes explain less than half, and the rest is unexplained. Across this sample there are roughly 120,000 clones, with about 95% seen only once. Jointly, the top ten make up 0.02% to 0.025% of the sample. Thymus tissue was obtained as surgical resects removed during corrective cardiac surgery. Specimen: thymus tissue. Receptors were obtained from a boy younger than two with a congenital heart defect but otherwise immunologically healthy.

The chain joins TRBV30 to TRBJ1-2; no reliable D call. Germline CDR1 reads GTSNPN; CDR2 reads SVGIG (reference sequence). V shed 0 bases and J shed 2 bases, with 10 bases lying between them. CDR3 length: 14 residues. CDR3 residues: CAWSVPLQNYGYTF. The CDR3 region has the DNA TGTGCCTGGAGTGTACCTCTCCAGAACTATGGCTACACCTTC.

The rearrangement links TRBV4-3 to TRBJ2-1, with 9 bases lining up with TRBD2. Looked up from germline, CDR1 is LGHNA and CDR2 is YSLEER. V lost 0 bases, J lost 5 bases, and 20 bases stayed unmatched. The CDR3 is made up of 21 amino acids. CDR3 sequence: CASSQDLRVAGGLNFDNEQFF. CDR3 DNA: TGCGCCAGCAGCCAAGATTTAAGAGTCGCGGGGGGGCTTAATTTTGACAATGAGCAGTTCTTC.

The J gene is TRBJ1-2, the V gene TRBV18; D is possibly TRBD1 (6 bases). The V gene's germline CDR1 is KGHSH and CDR2 LQKENI. Trimming stripped 2 bases from V and 0 bases from J, with 37 bases between. The CDR3 is 24 residues long. CDR3 DNA sequence: TGTGCCAGCTCACCAACACCACACATAACCGCGGGGGGCCTAATCCCCCCTACTAACTATGGCTACACCTTC. This encodes CASSPTPHITAGGLIPPTNYGYTF.

This clone was counted once. The gene calls are TRBV13 and TRBJ1-1; D might be TRBD1 (6 bases). V was pared by 9 bases and J by 4 bases, with 18 bases between. CDR1 is PRHDT, CDR2 FYEKMQ, per germline (reference sequence). This CDR3 spans 14 amino acids. CDR3: CASEAGAKGTEAFF. The CDR3 DNA reads TGTGCCAGTGAAGCAGGGGCGAAGGGCACTGAAGCTTTCTTT.

The CDR3 sequence: CASRKRTGNQPQHF. CDR3 bases: TGTGCCAGCAGAAAAAGGACAGGGAATCAGCCCCAGCATTTT. The chain couples TRBV4-2 to TRBJ1-5; 8 nucleotides agree with TRBD1. Germline CDR1 LGHNA, CDR2 YNFKEQ. J was trimmed by 4 bases and V by 6 bases; bases with no gene match: 5. CDR3 size: 14 residues.

This clone showed up just once. The J gene is TRBJ1-1, the V gene TRBV7-9; weak D call: TRBD1 (5 bases). The CDR3 runs 14 residues. V lost 6 bases and J lost 0, with 11 bases in between. Germline V gives CDR1 SEHNR, CDR2 FQNEAQ (reference sequence). This CDR3 is CASSRRDLNTEAFF. As DNA, the CDR3 is TGTGCCAGCAGTCGGAGGGACCTGAACACTGAAGCTTTCTTT. Full variable domain (outside the CDR3, taken from reference TRBV7-9 and TRBJ1-1): DTGVSQNPRHKITKRGQNVTFRCDPISEHNRLYWYRQTLGQGPEFLTYFQNEAQLEKSRLLSDRFSAERPKGSFSTLEIQRTEQGDSAMYLCASSRRDLNTEAFFGQGTRLTVV.

This chain uses TRBV7-9 with TRBJ1-6; TRBD1 matches at 7 bases. CDR1 and CDR2 from the germline V gene are SEHNR and FQNEAQ (reference sequence). This CDR3 is 13 amino acids long. With V trimmed by 8 bases and J by 9 bases, 7 bases remained unmatched. CDR3 sequence reads: CASEGDSRSPLHF. DNA for the CDR3: TGTGCCAGCGAAGGGGACAGTCGTTCACCCCTCCACTTT.

This chain joins TRBV30 and TRBJ1-2; maybe TRBD1 (5 bases). The CDR3 runs to 13 residues. Germline-derived CDR1 and CDR2 are GTSNPN and SVGIG (reference sequence). With 4 bases removed from V and 6 bases from J, the gap between germline ends came to 15 bases. In DNA form, the CDR3 reads TGTGCCTGGACACCAATAGGGGTGAATGGCTACACCTTC. Its protein is CAWTPIGVNGYTF.

The chain is built from TRBV27 and TRBJ2-5; 8 bases align to TRBD2. CDR1 is MNHEY and CDR2 is SMNVEV in the germline V gene (reference sequence). Losses at the gene ends were 6 bases for V and 2 bases for J; bases not matched to a gene: 8. The CDR3 runs 15 residues. CDR3 amino acids: CASSPGSGGQETQYF. As DNA, the CDR3 is TGTGCCAGCAGCCCCGGGAGCGGGGGACAAGAGACCCAGTACTTC.

The chain combines TRBV19 with TRBJ2-7, with 9 positions matching TRBD1. The CDR3 is 15 residues long. With V trimmed by 1 base and J by 2 bases, 3 bases remained unmatched. The V gene's germline CDR1 is LNHDA and CDR2 SQIVND (reference sequence). The CDR3 reads CASSIVTGGPYEQYF. The CDR3 region has the DNA TGTGCCAGTAGTATAGTAACAGGGGGCCCCTACGAGCAGTACTTC.

This clone was detected a few times. V gene TRBV6-1 combines with J gene TRBJ1-2; D remains unclear. This CDR3 contains 13 residues. V was pared by 5 bases and J by 0 bases, with 7 bases between. Looked up from germline, CDR1 is MNHNS and CDR2 is SASEGT. This chain's CDR3 is CASSPSSNYGYTF. The CDR3 DNA follows: TGTGCCAGCAGTCCAAGTTCTAACTATGGCTACACCTTC.

The chain employs TRBV30 and TRBJ2-3; 10 nucleotides match TRBD2. Germline lookup yields CDR1 GTSNPN and CDR2 SVGIG (reference sequence). The CDR3 covers 16 residues. Trimming removed 2 bases from V and 5 bases from J; junction bases left unmatched: 10. This CDR3 is CAWSLSGGPPRDTQYF. For the CDR3, the DNA is TGTGCCTGGAGTCTTAGCGGGGGGCCCCCACGAGATACGCAGTATTTT. The whole variable domain, filled in from reference TRBV30 and TRBJ2-3, reads SQTIHQWPATLVQPVGSPLSLECTVEGTSNPNLYWYRQAAGRGLQLLFYSVGIGQISSEVPQNLSASRPQDRQFILSSKKLLLSDSGFYLCAWSLSGGPPRDTQYFGPGTRLTVL.

This chain connects TRBV5-1 to TRBJ2-5; maybe TRBD2 (6 bases). CDR1 is SGHRS, CDR2 YFSETQ, per germline. This CDR3 contains 13 residues. V was clipped by 3 bases and J by 1 base, with 7 bases between them. CDR3: CASSWDSQETQYF. The CDR3 nucleotides read TGCGCCAGCAGCTGGGACTCCCAAGAGACCCAGTACTTC.

The chain combines TRBV6-5 with TRBJ1-1; 8 bases are shared with TRBD1. CDR1 and CDR2 from the germline V gene are MNHEY and SVGAGI. This CDR3 spans 14 amino acids. V shed 6 bases and J 1 base; nucleotides not matched to a gene: 4. DNA of the CDR3: TGTGCCAGCAGCCCCGGGACAGGGAACACTGAAGCTTTCTTT. Translating it yields CASSPGTGNTEAFF.

The chain has TRBV7-9 and TRBJ2-1, with 10 bases aligning to TRBD1. CDR1 is SEHNR, CDR2 FQNEAQ, per germline (reference sequence). The V gene end was trimmed by 5 bases and the J gene end by 7 bases; junction bases not matched to a gene: 11. This CDR3 is 16 amino acids long. CDR3 DNA sequence: TGTGCCAGCAGCCCGAGGGACAGGGGATGGGGGAATGAGCAGTTCTTC. Translated, it gives CASSPRDRGWGNEQFF.

This clone was observed once. The V call is TRBV4-1, the J call TRBJ2-1, with TRBD2 matching 8 bases. Germline trimming cut 1 base from V and 7 bases from J; bases unmatched to any gene: 12. There are 17 residues in the CDR3. The germline V gene encodes CDR1 MGHRA and CDR2 YSYEKL. CDR3 amino acids: CASSQGRRTSGGNEQFF. Here the CDR3 DNA reads TGCGCCAGCAGCCAAGGCCGACGAACTAGCGGTGGGAATGAGCAGTTCTTC.

The CDR3 loop reads CASSLEGRQETQYF. The CDR3 coding sequence is TGTGCCAGCAGCTTGGAAGGCCGCCAAGAGACCCAGTACTTC. The chain joins TRBV5-6 to TRBJ2-5; D is uncertain. Germline V CDR1 and CDR2: SGHDT, YYEEEE. The length of the CDR3 is 14 residues. Deletions cut 0 bases from V and 1 base from J, with 7 bases between.

The CDR3 sequence is CASSPGSRYEQYF. The CDR3 region has the DNA TGTGCCAGCAGCCCGGGTTCCAGATACGAGCAGTACTTC. The chain recombines TRBV28 with TRBJ2-7; D unclear. This CDR3 has 13 residues. V gave up 6 bases and J gave up 4 bases, with 13 bases separating them. Germline V gives CDR1 MDHEN, CDR2 SYDVKM.

In this sample, this clone turned up once. The V gene is TRBV6-1, the J gene TRBJ1-6, with 8 bases lining up with TRBD1. The CDR3 contains 20 residues. Losses at the gene ends were 4 bases for V and 0 bases for J; bases not matched to a gene: 14. Per germline, CDR1 MNHNS and CDR2 SASEGT. The CDR3 nucleotides are TGTGCCAGCAGTGCCTACCGGACAGGGTTTTCCCTCTCCTATAATTCACCCCTCCACTTT. This codes for CASSAYRTGFSLSYNSPLHF.

The chain uses TRBV4-2 and TRBJ2-5, with 7 bases that match TRBD2. CDR3 size: 15 residues. J lost 1 base, V lost 0 bases, and 2 bases had no gene match. Germline V gives CDR1 LGHNA, CDR2 YNFKEQ. This CDR3 reads CASSQETSVQETQYF. In DNA form, the CDR3 reads TGTGCCAGCAGCCAAGAAACTAGCGTCCAAGAGACCCAGTACTTC.

The chain is built from TRBV27 and TRBJ1-1; 9 bases match TRBD1. CDR3 length: 22 amino acids. V shed 5 bases, J shed 1 base, and the junction held 26 bases outside the gene matches. Looked up from germline, CDR1 is MNHEY and CDR2 is SMNVEV (reference sequence). CDR3 nucleotides: TGTGCCAGCAGTCCCATGGTGACACGGTCGACGCCACTACAGGGGGCGAACACTGAAGCTTTCTTT. It codes for CASSPMVTRSTPLQGANTEAFF.

V usage is TRBV7-8 and J usage is TRBJ2-5, with unresolved D. This CDR3 comprises 20 residues. Trimming stripped 1 base from V and 1 base from J, with 25 bases between. CDR1 and CDR2 from the germline V gene are SGHVS and FQNEAQ. The CDR3 DNA reads as TGTGCCAGCAGCTTAGATTCACGGTGCTCGGACGGGTGCCTCCAAGAGACCCAGTACTTC. Protein: CASSLDSRCSDGCLQETQYF.

The chain employs TRBV4-3 and TRBJ2-3, with D perhaps matching TRBD1 (6 bases). The CDR3 is 15 residues long. CDR1 LGHNA and CDR2 YSLEER come from the germline V gene. V was pared by 2 bases and J by 4 bases, with 13 bases between. As DNA, the CDR3 is TGCGCCAGCAGCCAATTCTATCGGACAGCAGATACGCAGTATTTT. It specifies CASSQFYRTADTQYF.

This clone was seen only once. The chain couples TRBV14 to TRBJ1-2; D not certain. V shed 1 base and J shed 4 bases, with 13 bases lying between them. CDR1 and CDR2 (germline): SGHDN, FVKESK. This CDR3 has 15 amino acids. In nucleotides, the CDR3 is TGTGCCAGCAGCCAAGCAGCCGACCTAGGCTATGGCTACACCTTC. Translation gives CASSQAADLGYGYTF.

This clone was seen more than once but under ten times. This chain connects TRBV6-5 to TRBJ2-2; unclear D gene. CDR1 and CDR2 from the germline V gene are MNHEY and SVGAGI. CDR3 length: 11 amino acids. V lost 8 bases and J lost 4, with 5 bases in between. The CDR3 nucleotides read TGTGCCAGCGGATCCACCGGGGAGCTGTTTTTT. As protein: CASGSTGELFF.

This chain uses TRBV2 with TRBJ2-2; D call uncertain. Germline assignment: CDR1 SNHLY and CDR2 FYNNEI. V shed 2 bases and J shed 4 bases, with 5 bases lying between them. The CDR3 has 13 residues. DNA of the CDR3: TGTGCCAGCAGTGAACCGGGCACCGGGGAGCTGTTTTTT. The encoded protein is CASSEPGTGELFF.

J is TRBJ1-3 and V is TRBV11-2; TRBD1 matches 7 bases. J lost 3 bases, V lost 5 bases, and 4 bases had no gene match. This CDR3 contains 14 residues. The germline V gene has CDR1 SGHAT and CDR2 FQNNGV. This CDR3 is CASSRRTGGNTIYF. CDR3 DNA sequence: TGTGCCAGCAGCCGGCGGACAGGTGGAAACACCATATATTTT. Variable domain in full (rest from reference TRBV11-2 and TRBJ1-3): EAGVAQSPRYKIIEKRQSVAFWCNPISGHATLYWYQQILGQGPKLLIQFQNNGVVDDSQLPKDRFSAERLKGVDSTLKIQPAKLEDSAVYLCASSRRTGGNTIYFGEGSWLTVV.

The CDR3: CASSVTPEGETQYF. The DNA of the CDR3 is TGTGCCAGCAGCGTGACCCCGGAGGGGGAGACCCAGTACTTC. The chain links TRBV9 to TRBJ2-5; D possibly corresponds to TRBD2 (6 bases). Per germline, CDR1 SGDLS and CDR2 YYNGEE. CDR3 length equals 14 residues. Between the trimmed V and J ends, which lost 2 bases and 5 bases, there was a span of 13 bases.

This clone was detected a few times. The genes are TRBV6-5 and TRBJ1-2, with no clear D. Germline V gene data show CDR1 as MNHEY and CDR2 as SVGAGI. The CDR3 loop spans 15 amino acids. V lost 4 bases and J 4 bases, leaving 16 bases between the germline ends. CDR3 bases: TGTGCCAGCAGTTCCTCGAACAGTGGCCGCTATGGCTACACCTTC. This codes for CASSSSNSGRYGYTF.

The chain combines TRBV2 with TRBJ2-5; the D gene could be TRBD1 or TRBD2 (5 bases each). Germline CDR1 SNHLY, CDR2 FYNNEI. This CDR3 is built from 13 residues. V lost 3 bases and J 2 bases, leaving 7 bases between the germline ends. CDR3 bases: TGTGCCAGCAGTGAGGGGGTTCAAGAGACCCAGTACTTC. Translated: CASSEGVQETQYF.